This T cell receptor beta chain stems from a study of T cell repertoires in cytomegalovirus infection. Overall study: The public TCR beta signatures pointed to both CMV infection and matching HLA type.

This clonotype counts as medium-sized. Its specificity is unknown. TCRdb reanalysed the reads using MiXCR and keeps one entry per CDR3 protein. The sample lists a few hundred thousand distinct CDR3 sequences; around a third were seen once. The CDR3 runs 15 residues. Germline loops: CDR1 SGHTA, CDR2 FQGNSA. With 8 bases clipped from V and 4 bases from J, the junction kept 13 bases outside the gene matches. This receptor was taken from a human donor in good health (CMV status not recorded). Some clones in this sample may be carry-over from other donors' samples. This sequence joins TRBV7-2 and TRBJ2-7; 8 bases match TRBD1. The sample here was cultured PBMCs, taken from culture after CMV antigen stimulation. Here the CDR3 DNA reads TGTGCCAGCGGGGCAAGACAGGGGTCCCATTACGAGCAGTACTTC. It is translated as CASGARQGSHYEQYF.